This is a list of T cell receptor beta chains from one sample in a study of cytomegalovirus exposure and HLA in healthy donors. TCRdb's table, derived via immunoSEQ multiplex PCR, lists solely in-frame clones and lacks some. The sample holds about 190,000 clones, 65% to 75% seen once. Sequencing input: PBMCs. Source of these receptors: a man under 40 in good health and CMV-seropositive. Each CDR3 is given with its conserved first and last residue. The D gene is left open where the match is weak. Clone size appears in some rows only: once, few, many, or a class for an expanded clone.

clone size: NA
D gene: NA
J gene: TRBJ2-1
V gene: TRBV15
CDR3 length: 17
CDR3 protein: CATSREGGLSTYNEQFF
CDR3 DNA: TGTGCCACCAGCAGAGAGGGGGGACTTTCAACCTACAATGAGCAGTTCTTC

clone size: once
D gene: TRBD1
J gene: TRBJ2-2
V gene: TRBV2
CDR3 length: 18
CDR3 protein: CASRLDRGKPKNTGELFF
CDR3 DNA: TGTGCCAGCAGATTAGACAGGGGGAAACCCAAGAACACCGGGGAGCTGTTTTTT

clone size: NA
D gene: TRBD1
J gene: TRBJ2-2
V gene: TRBV7-3
CDR3 length: 16
CDR3 protein: CASSSQGARGTGELFF
CDR3 DNA: TGTGCCAGCAGCTCACAGGGGGCGCGGGGCACCGGGGAGCTGTTTTTT

clone size: few
D gene: NA
J gene: TRBJ1-5
V gene: TRBV30
CDR3 length: 15
CDR3 protein: CAWSVRGLFNQPQHF
CDR3 DNA: TGTGCCTGGAGTGTACGGGGTTTGTTTAATCAGCCCCAGCATTTT

clone size: NA
D gene: TRBD1
J gene: TRBJ2-7
V gene: TRBV11-2
CDR3 length: 13
CDR3 protein: CASSYTGAYEQYF
CDR3 DNA: TGTGCCAGCAGCTATACAGGGGCCTACGAGCAGTACTTC

clone size: NA
D gene: TRBD1
J gene: TRBJ2-7
V gene: TRBV29-1
CDR3 length: 13
CDR3 protein: CSAEGQGAYEQYF
CDR3 DNA: TGCAGCGCTGAGGGACAGGGGGCCTACGAGCAGTACTTC

clone size: NA
D gene: TRBD2
J gene: TRBJ2-1
V gene: TRBV28
CDR3 length: 16
CDR3 protein: CASSLFWREGYNEQFF
CDR3 DNA: TGTGCCAGCAGTTTATTTTGGCGGGAGGGATACAATGAGCAGTTCTTC

clone size: few
D gene: NA
J gene: TRBJ1-3
V gene: TRBV11-3
CDR3 length: 15
CDR3 protein: CASSLGRNSGNTIYF
CDR3 DNA: TGTGCCAGCAGCTTAGGGCGGAACTCTGGAAACACCATATATTTT

clone size: NA
D gene: NA
J gene: TRBJ1-2
V gene: TRBV21-1
CDR3 length: 16
CDR3 protein: CASSKEGVQLNYGYTF
CDR3 DNA: TGTGCCAGCAGCAAAGAGGGGGTCCAGCTGAACTATGGCTACACCTTC

clone size: NA
D gene: TRBD2
J gene: TRBJ2-5
V gene: TRBV30
CDR3 length: 12
CDR3 protein: CALTSGGETQYF
CDR3 DNA: TGTGCCTTGACTAGCGGGGGGGAGACCCAGTACTTC

clone size: once
D gene: TRBD2
J gene: TRBJ2-1
V gene: TRBV27
CDR3 length: 21
CDR3 protein: CASSLSPLAGGPKSSYNEQFF
CDR3 DNA: TGTGCCAGCAGTTTATCTCCACTAGCGGGAGGGCCGAAGAGCTCCTACAATGAGCAGTTCTTC

clone size: once
D gene: NA
J gene: TRBJ1-2
V gene: TRBV20-1
CDR3 length: 11
CDR3 protein: CSASPVYGYTF
CDR3 DNA: TGCAGTGCTAGTCCAGTTTATGGCTACACCTTC

clone size: NA
D gene: TRBD1
J gene: TRBJ2-7
V gene: TRBV28
CDR3 length: 15
CDR3 protein: CASRPTGTGVYEQYF
CDR3 DNA: TGTGCCAGCAGACCAACCGGGACAGGGGTTTACGAGCAGTACTTC

clone size: NA
D gene: NA
J gene: TRBJ2-2
V gene: TRBV6-5
CDR3 length: 15
CDR3 protein: CASSYRSGNTGELFF
CDR3 DNA: TGTGCCAGCAGTTATCGATCGGGGAACACCGGGGAGCTGTTTTTT

clone size: NA
D gene: NA
J gene: TRBJ1-2
V gene: TRBV6-5
CDR3 length: 16
CDR3 protein: CASSYSYRTSNYGYTF
CDR3 DNA: TGTGCCAGCAGTTACTCGTACAGGACATCTAACTATGGCTACACCTTC

clone size: few
D gene: TRBD2
J gene: TRBJ2-7
V gene: TRBV9
CDR3 length: 15
CDR3 protein: CASSLAGTSDYEQYF
CDR3 DNA: TGTGCCAGCAGCCTCGCCGGGACTAGCGACTACGAGCAGTACTTC

clone size: NA
D gene: NA
J gene: TRBJ2-2
V gene: TRBV7-2
CDR3 length: 16
CDR3 protein: CASSPTIGAGAGELFF
CDR3 DNA: TGTGCCAGCAGTCCTACCATAGGTGCAGGCGCCGGGGAGCTGTTTTTT

clone size: NA
D gene: TRBD2
J gene: TRBJ2-1
V gene: TRBV10-1
CDR3 length: 17
CDR3 protein: CASRTSGSPNLLNEQFF
CDR3 DNA: TGCGCCAGCCGGACTAGCGGGAGCCCCAACCTCCTCAATGAGCAGTTCTTC

clone size: few
D gene: TRBD2
J gene: TRBJ2-1
V gene: TRBV7-2
CDR3 length: 16
CDR3 protein: CASSLKAGSGGWVQFF
CDR3 DNA: TGTGCCAGCAGCTTAAAGGCGGGGAGCGGGGGTTGGGTGCAGTTCTTC

clone size: NA
D gene: TRBD1
J gene: TRBJ2-7
V gene: TRBV5-1
CDR3 length: 16
CDR3 protein: CASSLSRTGSSYEQYF
CDR3 DNA: TGCGCCAGCAGCTTGTCCCGGACAGGGAGCTCCTACGAGCAGTACTTC

clone size: NA
D gene: TRBD1
J gene: TRBJ2-7
V gene: TRBV4-3
CDR3 length: 15
CDR3 protein: CASSQGDRETYEQYF
CDR3 DNA: TGCGCCAGCAGCCAAGGGGACAGGGAGACCTACGAGCAGTACTTC

clone size: NA
D gene: TRBD2
J gene: TRBJ2-2
V gene: TRBV5-6
CDR3 length: 16
CDR3 protein: CASSPGPGGGTGELFF
CDR3 DNA: TGTGCCAGCAGCCCCGGGCCTGGGGGGGGGACCGGGGAGCTGTTTTTT

clone size: few
D gene: TRBD2
J gene: TRBJ2-3
V gene: TRBV7-9
CDR3 length: 17
CDR3 protein: CASSSLTSGTSTDTQYF
CDR3 DNA: TGTGCCAGCAGCTCTTTGACTAGCGGGACTAGCACAGATACGCAGTATTTT

clone size: NA
D gene: NA
J gene: TRBJ1-2
V gene: TRBV11-2
CDR3 length: 12
CDR3 protein: CASKSGNYGYTF
CDR3 DNA: TGTGCCAGCAAGTCAGGGAACTATGGCTACACCTTC

clone size: NA
D gene: TRBD1
J gene: TRBJ2-5
V gene: TRBV9
CDR3 length: 15
CDR3 protein: CASSAGTGSLETQYF
CDR3 DNA: TGTGCCAGCAGCGCGGGGACAGGGAGCTTGGAGACCCAGTACTTC

clone size: NA
D gene: NA
J gene: TRBJ2-6
V gene: TRBV7-2
CDR3 length: 16
CDR3 protein: CASSPTPGSGANVLTF
CDR3 DNA: TGTGCCAGCAGTCCGACTCCGGGCTCTGGGGCCAACGTCCTGACTTTC

clone size: NA
D gene: TRBD2
J gene: TRBJ2-5
V gene: TRBV7-3
CDR3 length: 16
CDR3 protein: CASSLHGLAAVGTQYF
CDR3 DNA: TGTGCCAGCAGCTTGCATGGACTAGCGGCCGTAGGGACCCAGTACTTC

clone size: NA
D gene: TRBD2
J gene: TRBJ2-1
V gene: TRBV30
CDR3 length: 15
CDR3 protein: CAWSRTGGPLNEQFF
CDR3 DNA: TGTGCCTGGAGTAGAACGGGAGGGCCCCTGAATGAGCAGTTCTTC

clone size: NA
D gene: NA
J gene: TRBJ2-7
V gene: TRBV11-2
CDR3 length: 15
CDR3 protein: CASSLPETGTYEQYF
CDR3 DNA: TGTGCCAGCAGCTTACCGGAGACAGGAACCTACGAGCAGTACTTC

clone size: NA
D gene: NA
J gene: TRBJ2-5
V gene: TRBV7-9
CDR3 length: 13
CDR3 protein: CASSSRRQETQYF
CDR3 DNA: TGTGCCAGCAGCTCGAGGAGGCAAGAGACCCAGTACTTC

clone size: few
D gene: NA
J gene: TRBJ1-5
V gene: TRBV27
CDR3 length: 16
CDR3 protein: CASSPIGGLSNQPQHF
CDR3 DNA: TGTGCCAGCAGTCCCATTGGAGGCCTCAGCAATCAGCCCCAGCATTTT

clone size: NA
D gene: NA
J gene: TRBJ2-3
V gene: TRBV7-9
CDR3 length: 15
CDR3 protein: CASRLRDTPTDTQYF
CDR3 DNA: TGTGCCAGCAGGTTACGGGACACCCCCACAGATACGCAGTATTTT

clone size: NA
D gene: NA
J gene: TRBJ1-3
V gene: TRBV25-1
CDR3 length: 13
CDR3 protein: CASSGSGSRAIYF
CDR3 DNA: TGTGCCAGCAGTGGAAGTGGCAGCCGGGCCATATATTTT

clone size: NA
D gene: NA
J gene: TRBJ1-5
V gene: TRBV28
CDR3 length: 17
CDR3 protein: CASSPLGGTWSNQPQHF
CDR3 DNA: TGTGCCAGCAGCCCGCTGGGGGGGACATGGAGCAATCAGCCCCAGCATTTT

clone size: NA
D gene: TRBD1
J gene: TRBJ2-7
V gene: TRBV7-8
CDR3 length: 17
CDR3 protein: CASSPGTGMLGSYEQYF
CDR3 DNA: TGTGCCAGCAGCCCCGGGACAGGGATGCTGGGCTCCTACGAGCAGTACTTC